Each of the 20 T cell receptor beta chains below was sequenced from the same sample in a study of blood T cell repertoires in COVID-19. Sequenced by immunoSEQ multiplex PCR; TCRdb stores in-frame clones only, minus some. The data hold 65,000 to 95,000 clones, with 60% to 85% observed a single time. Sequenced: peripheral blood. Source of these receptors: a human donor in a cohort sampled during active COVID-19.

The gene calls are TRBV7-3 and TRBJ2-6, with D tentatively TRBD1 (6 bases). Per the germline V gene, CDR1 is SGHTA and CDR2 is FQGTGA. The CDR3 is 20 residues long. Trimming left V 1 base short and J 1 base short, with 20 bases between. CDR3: CASSLIPSGAFRSGANVLTF. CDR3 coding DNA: TGTGCCAGCAGCTTAATACCCTCAGGGGCCTTTAGATCTGGGGCCAACGTCCTGACTTTC.

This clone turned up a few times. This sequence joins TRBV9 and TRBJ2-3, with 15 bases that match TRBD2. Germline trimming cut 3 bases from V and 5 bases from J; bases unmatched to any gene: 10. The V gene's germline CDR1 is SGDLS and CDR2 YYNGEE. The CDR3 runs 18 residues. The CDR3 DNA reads TGTGCCAGCAGCGCCCACCTACCGGGACTAGCGGGGGGAGATACGCAGTATTTT. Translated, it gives CASSAHLPGLAGGDTQYF.

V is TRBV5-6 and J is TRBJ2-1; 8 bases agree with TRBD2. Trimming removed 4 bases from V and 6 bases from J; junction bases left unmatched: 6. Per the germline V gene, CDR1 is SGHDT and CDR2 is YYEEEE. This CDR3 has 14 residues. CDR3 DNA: TGTGCCAGCAGCCCTAGCGGGCTGCGCAATGAGCAGTTCTTC. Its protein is CASSPSGLRNEQFF.

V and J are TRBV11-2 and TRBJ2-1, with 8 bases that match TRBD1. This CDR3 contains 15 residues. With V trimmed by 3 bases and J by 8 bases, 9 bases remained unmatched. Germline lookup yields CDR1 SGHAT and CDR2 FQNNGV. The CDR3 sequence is CASSLARGLRDEQFF. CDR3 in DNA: TGTGCCAGCAGCTTGGCCAGGGGGCTAAGGGATGAGCAGTTCTTC.

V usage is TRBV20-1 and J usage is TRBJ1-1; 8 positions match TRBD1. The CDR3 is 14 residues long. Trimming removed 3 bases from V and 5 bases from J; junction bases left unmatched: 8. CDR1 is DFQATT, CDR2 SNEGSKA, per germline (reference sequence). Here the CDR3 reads CSASVQGALTEAFF. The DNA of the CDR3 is TGCAGTGCTAGTGTCCAGGGGGCGCTTACTGAAGCTTTCTTT.

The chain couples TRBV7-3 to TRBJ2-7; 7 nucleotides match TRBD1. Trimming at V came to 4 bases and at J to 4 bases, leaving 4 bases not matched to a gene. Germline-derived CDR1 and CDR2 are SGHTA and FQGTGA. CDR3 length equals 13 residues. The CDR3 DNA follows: TGTGCCAGCAGCTCCCAGGGGGATTACGAGCAGTACTTC. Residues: CASSSQGDYEQYF.

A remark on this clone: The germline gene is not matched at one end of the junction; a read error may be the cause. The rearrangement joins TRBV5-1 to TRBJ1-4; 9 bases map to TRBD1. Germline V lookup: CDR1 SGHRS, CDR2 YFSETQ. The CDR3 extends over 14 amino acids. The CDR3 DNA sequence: TGCGCCAGCAGTTTGGGACAGGGCCTTGAAAAACTGTTTTTT. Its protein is CASSLGQGLEKLFF. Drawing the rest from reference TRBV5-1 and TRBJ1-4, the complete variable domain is KAGVTQTPRYLIKTRGQQVTLSCSPISGHRSVSWYQQTPGQGLQFLFEYFSETQRNKGNFPGRFSGRQFSNSRSEMNVSTLELGDSALYLCASSLGQGLEKLFFGSGTQLSVL.

CDR3 nucleotide sequence: TGTGCCAGCAGCCAAAGGCCCGACTTGTCGGTCACTGAAGCTTTCTTT. Its protein is CASSQRPDLSVTEAFF. The rearrangement joins TRBV4-2 to TRBJ1-1; D remains ambiguous. The length of the CDR3 is 16 residues. V lost 2 bases, J lost 4 bases, and 17 bases lay in between. The germline CDR1 and CDR2 sequences are LGHNA and YNFKEQ.

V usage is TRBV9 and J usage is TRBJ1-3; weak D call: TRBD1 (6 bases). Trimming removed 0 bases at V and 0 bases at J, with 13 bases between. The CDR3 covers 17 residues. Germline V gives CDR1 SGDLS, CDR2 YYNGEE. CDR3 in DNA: TGTGCCAGCAGCGTAGTTGGGGACACTCACTCTGGAAACACCATATATTTT. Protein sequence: CASSVVGDTHSGNTIYF.

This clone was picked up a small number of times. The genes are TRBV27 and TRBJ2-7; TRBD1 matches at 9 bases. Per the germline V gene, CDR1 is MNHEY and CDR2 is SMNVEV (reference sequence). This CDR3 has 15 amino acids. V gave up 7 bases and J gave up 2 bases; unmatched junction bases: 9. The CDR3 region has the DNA TGTGCCAGCATGATAAGCTGGACAGGGGCCTACGAGCAGTACTTC. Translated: CASMISWTGAYEQYF.

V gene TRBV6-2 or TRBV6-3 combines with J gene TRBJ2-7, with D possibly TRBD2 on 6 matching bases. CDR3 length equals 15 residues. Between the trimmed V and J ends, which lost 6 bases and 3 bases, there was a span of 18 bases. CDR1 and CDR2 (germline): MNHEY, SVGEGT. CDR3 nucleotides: TGTGCCAGCAGCTCTTCTCCGGACGGGGGCTACGAGCAGTACGTC. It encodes CASSSSPDGGYEQYV.

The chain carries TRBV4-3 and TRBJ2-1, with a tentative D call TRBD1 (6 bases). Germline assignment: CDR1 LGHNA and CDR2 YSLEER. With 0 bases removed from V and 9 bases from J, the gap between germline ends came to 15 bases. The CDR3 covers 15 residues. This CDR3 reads CASSQEPRGEGEQFF. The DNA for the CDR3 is TGCGCCAGCAGCCAAGAACCCAGGGGTGAAGGTGAGCAGTTCTTC.

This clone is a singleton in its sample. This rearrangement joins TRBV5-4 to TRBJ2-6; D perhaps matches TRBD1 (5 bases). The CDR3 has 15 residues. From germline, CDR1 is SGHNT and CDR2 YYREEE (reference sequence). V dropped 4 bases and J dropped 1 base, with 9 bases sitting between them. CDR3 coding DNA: TGTGCCAGCAGCCTGCAGGGATCTGGGGCCAACGTCCTGACTTTC. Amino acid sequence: CASSLQGSGANVLTF.

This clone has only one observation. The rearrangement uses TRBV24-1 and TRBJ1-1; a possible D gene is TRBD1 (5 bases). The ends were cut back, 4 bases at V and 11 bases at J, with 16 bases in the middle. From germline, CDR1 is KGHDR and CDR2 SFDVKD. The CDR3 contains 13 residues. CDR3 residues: CATSDFSGREAFF. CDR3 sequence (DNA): TGTGCCACCAGTGACTTCTCAGGGCGAGAGGCTTTCTTT.

This CDR3 reads CASSLQGYEQYF. The CDR3 DNA sequence: TGTGCCAGCAGCTTACAGGGCTACGAGCAGTACTTC. The chain joins TRBV5-6 to TRBJ2-7, with D possibly matching TRBD1 (6 bases). V gave up 2 bases and J gave up 3 bases, with 6 bases separating them. The CDR3 runs to 12 residues. In germline, CDR1 is SGHDT, CDR2 YYEEEE.

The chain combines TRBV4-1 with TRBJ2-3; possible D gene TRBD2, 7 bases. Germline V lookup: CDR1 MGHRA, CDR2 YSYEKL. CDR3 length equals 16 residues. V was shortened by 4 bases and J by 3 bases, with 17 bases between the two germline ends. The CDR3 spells CASSPPSGGGTDTQYF. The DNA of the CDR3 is TGCGCCAGCAGCCCGCCTAGCGGAGGGGGGACAGATACGCAGTATTTT.

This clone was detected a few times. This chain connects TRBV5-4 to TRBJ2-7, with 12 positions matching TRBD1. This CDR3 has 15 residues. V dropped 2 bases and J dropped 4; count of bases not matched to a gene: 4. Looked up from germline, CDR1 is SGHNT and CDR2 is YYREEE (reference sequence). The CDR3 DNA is TGTGCCAGCAGCTTTGGGACAGGGGGCGGGTACGAGCAGTACTTC. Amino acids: CASSFGTGGGYEQYF.

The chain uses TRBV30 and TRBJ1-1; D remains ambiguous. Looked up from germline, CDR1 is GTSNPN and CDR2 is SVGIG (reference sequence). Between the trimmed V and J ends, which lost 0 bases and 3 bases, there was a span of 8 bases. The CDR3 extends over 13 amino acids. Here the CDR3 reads CAWSVRGDTEAFF. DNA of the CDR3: TGTGCCTGGAGTGTACGGGGTGACACTGAAGCTTTCTTT.

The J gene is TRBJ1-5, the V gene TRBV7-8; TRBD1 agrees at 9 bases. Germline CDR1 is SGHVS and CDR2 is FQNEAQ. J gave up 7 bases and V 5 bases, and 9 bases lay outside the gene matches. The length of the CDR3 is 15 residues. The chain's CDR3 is CASSQGTGKEQPQHF. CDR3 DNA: TGTGCCAGCAGCCAGGGGACAGGGAAGGAGCAGCCCCAGCATTTT.

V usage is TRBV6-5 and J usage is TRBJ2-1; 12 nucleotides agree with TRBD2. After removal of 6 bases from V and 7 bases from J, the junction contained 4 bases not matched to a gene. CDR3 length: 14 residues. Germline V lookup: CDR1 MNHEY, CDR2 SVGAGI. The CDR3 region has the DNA TGTGCCAGCAGCTGGACTAGCGGGATAAATGAGCAGTTCTTC. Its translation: CASSWTSGINEQFF.